This is a list of T cell receptor beta chains from one sample in a study of tumor and adjacent non-tumor tissue in lung cancer. Via MiXCR, TCRdb re-called the multiplex PCR reads, giving one row per CDR3 protein. Counted here are some 80,000 distinct CDR3 sequences, more than 75% occurring once; the ten biggest clones make up around a fifth. The sequenced sample was distant non-tumor lung tissue. These TCRs come from a woman in her fifties or sixties with non-small cell lung cancer. Both conserved end residues are part of each CDR3. The D gene is left open where the match is weak. Part of the rows lack a size; the others show once, few, many or a class for expanded clones.

clone_size	v_call	j_call	d_call	cdr3_nt	cdr3_aa
NA	TRBV11-2	TRBJ2-1	TRBD1	TGTGCCGGCAGCTTGGTACTGGGACAGGGATTCACTGAGCAGTTCTTC	CAGSLVLGQGFTEQFF
NA	TRBV7-8	TRBJ1-1	TRBD1	TGTACCAGCAGCTTGTGTAGGGGGCTGACTGAAGCTTTCTTT	CTSSLCRGLTEAFF
few	TRBV28	TRBJ2-1	NA	TGTGCCAGGAGTACCACTGGGTCTAGGGTTGAACTTGGACAGTTCTTC	CARSTTGSRVELGQFF
NA	TRBV11-2	TRBJ2-3	NA	TGTGACAGCAGCTTGTGGGGCCAACTAGTGACAGATATGCAGTATTTT	CDSSLWGQLVTDMQYF
NA	TRBV4-1	TRBJ2-3	TRBD2	TGCGCCAGCAGCCAAGGCTACCTAGCGGAAGGGCCCACAGTACCGTCAGATACGCAGTATTTT	CASSQGYLAEGPTVPSDTQYF
NA	TRBV5-1	TRBJ2-7	TRBD2	TGCGCCTGTAGCCCGGTTGGACTGGGGGTTCGGGACTACGAGCAATACTTC	CACSPVGLGVRDYEQYF
NA	TRBV4-1	TRBJ2-5	TRBD2	TGCGCCAGCAGCCAAGAACAGTGGGAGGGTCAAGAGACCCAGTACTTC	CASSQEQWEGQETQYF
NA	TRBV12-3/TRBV12-4	TRBJ2-7	NA	TGTGCCAGCGGTGTAGGGTACTCCTACGAGCAGTATTTC	CASGVGYSYEQYF
NA	TRBV4-2	TRBJ1-4	TRBD1	TGTACCAGCAGCCAAGATACCGGGACAGGGGGCGAAAAACTTTTTTTT	CTSSQDTGTGGEKLFF
many	TRBV10-1	TRBJ2-2	NA	TGCGCCTGCGGGACAGCGAACACCGGGGAGCTGTTTTTT	CACGTANTGELFF
few	TRBV6-1	TRBJ2-3	NA	TGTGCCAGCAGTGGAGGAAGGGGTGTATTAGATACGCAGTATTTT	CASSGGRGVLDTQYF
many	TRBV20-1	TRBJ2-2	TRBD1	TGCAGTGCCCCCGGGACAGATAACACCGGGGAGCTGTTTTTT	CSAPGTDNTGELFF
NA	TRBV6-1	TRBJ2-3	TRBD2	TGTGCCAGCAGACTATTTCTAGCGGGAGGACGAGGGGATACGCAGTATTTT	CASRLFLAGGRGDTQYF
NA	TRBV11-1	TRBJ2-7	TRBD2	TGTGCCAGCAGCTATTGGAGGGGGCAGCGGGAGGCCGAGCAGTACTTC	CASSYWRGQREAEQYF
NA	TRBV5-1	TRBJ1-1	NA	TGCGCCAGCAGCTTGAATGTGGGGAACACTGAAGCTTTCTTT	CASSLNVGNTEAFF
NA	TRBV11-2	TRBJ2-4	NA	TGTGCCTGCAGTTTCCCTAGCGGAATTGGGGACATTCAGCACTTC	CACSFPSGIGDIQHF
NA	TRBV6-5	TRBJ1-4	NA	TGTGCCAGCAGTGATGGGGGGGGTACTAATGAAGAACTGTTTTTT	CASSDGGGTNEELFF
NA	TRBV6-2/TRBV6-3	TRBJ2-1	TRBD1	TGTGCCAACAGCCCCGGGGACAGCTCCTACGATGAGCAGTTCTTC	CANSPGDSSYDEQFF
NA	TRBV6-4	TRBJ2-1	NA	TGTGCCAGCAGTGACTCGGACGAAGGCTACAATGAGCGGTTCTTC	CASSDSDEGYNERFF
NA	TRBV5-1	TRBJ2-2	NA	TGCGCCAGCATCTCCCAGGGTACCACCGGGGAGCTGTTTTTT	CASISQGTTGELFF
NA	TRBV29-1	TRBJ1-1	NA	TGTAGCGGCACAGGCCCCAGGGTGAACACTGAAGCTTTCTTT	CSGTGPRVNTEAFF
NA	TRBV6-5	TRBJ2-7	TRBD1	TGTGCCGGACAGGACGGTAGCTCCTACGAGCAGTACTTC	CAGQDGSSYEQYF
NA	TRBV4-1	TRBJ2-1	NA	TGCACCAGCAGGACCATAAGTGAGCAGCTCTTC	CTSRTISEQLF
many	TRBV28	TRBJ1-1	NA	TGTGCCAGCAGTTTCCCAGATAGGACTGAAGCTTTCTTT	CASSFPDRTEAFF
NA	TRBV12-3/TRBV12-4	TRBJ2-5	TRBD1	TGTACCAGCAGTCCCGGGACAGGAATAGAGACCCAGTACTTC	CTSSPGTGIETQYF
NA	TRBV29-1	TRBJ2-3	NA	TGCAGCGCTCTGAGCGGCCGCCCGGATACGCAGTATTTT	CSALSGRPDTQYF
NA	TRBV6-6	TRBJ2-2	TRBD2	TGTGTCAGCATTCTACCTGGACTAGCGGGAGAGACCGGGGAGCTGTTTTTC	CVSILPGLAGETGELFF
NA	TRBV20-1	TRBJ1-1	NA	TGCAGTGCCAAACTCATCGACGGACTGAACACTGAAGCTTTCTTT	CSAKLIDGLNTEAFF
NA	TRBV28	TRBJ2-3	NA	TGTGCCAGCAGCTGGCCCCCTCCACGGCGGGAAACCACAGATACGCAGTATTTT	CASSWPPPRRETTDTQYF
NA	TRBV6-5	TRBJ1-4	TRBD1	TGTGCCAGCAGCCACATTAATCCAGGGGGCGCTAATGAAAAACTGTTTTTT	CASSHINPGGANEKLFF
NA	TRBV11-2	TRBJ2-1	TRBD2	TGTGCCAGCAGCTTAGAAGTTAGCGGGAGGACTGAGCAATTCTTC	CASSLEVSGRTEQFF
NA	TRBV20-1	TRBJ2-1	TRBD2	TGCAGTGTTGGAGCTGGGGGTAGTTGGCGGGAGGGCCGGAGGCAGTTCTTC	CSVGAGGSWREGRRQFF
NA	TRBV28	TRBJ2-6	NA	TGTGCCAGCAGTCCTAGCACCGGGACTCCAAGCTCTGGGGCTGACGTCCTGACTTTC	CASSPSTGTPSSGADVLTF
NA	TRBV6-6	TRBJ2-7	NA	TGTACCAGCTCTCTAGATCCATCATACGAGCAGTACTTC	CTSSLDPSYEQYF
NA	TRBV6-1	TRBJ1-2	TRBD1	TGTGCCTTCAGTCTAACAGGGGATCATGGCTACACCTTC	CAFSLTGDHGYTF
many	TRBV20-1	TRBJ2-4	NA	TGCAGTGCTAGAGCAGGGTATGAGGACATTCAGTACTTC	CSARAGYEDIQYF
NA	TRBV29-1	TRBJ2-7	NA	TGCAGCGTTGAGGCCGGGCGAGGAGACGAGCAGTACTTC	CSVEAGRGDEQYF
NA	TRBV10-2	TRBJ2-1	NA	TGCGCCAGCAGGGACCTACTAGAACATTACAACGAGCAGTTCTTC	CASRDLLEHYNEQFF
NA	TRBV11-2	TRBJ2-7	TRBD1	TGTGCCAGCGGCTTACTTAGGGACAGCTACGAGCACTACTTC	CASGLLRDSYEHYF
NA	TRBV11-2	TRBJ1-1	NA	TGTGCAAGCAGCTTGCTAATGCTGGGAACTGAAGGTTTATTT	CASSLLMLGTEGLF
NA	TRBV6-6	TRBJ2-1	NA	TGTGCCAGCAGTTATAATCTAGCCTGGTACAATGAGCAGTTCTTC	CASSYNLAWYNEQFF